This T cell receptor beta chain was identified during a study of cytomegalovirus exposure and HLA in healthy donors. Study results and caveats: As a later analysis showed, several of the most significant clusters appeared to be linked to common viral pathogens. Data from an earlier analysis indicated that most TCR beta V segments were productive either about 90% or about 30% of the time. There were reportedly fewer N-insertions in an Asian-associated ancestry cluster than the roughly 680-donor mean, in a later analysis.

This CDR3 is 15 amino acids long. V lost 0 bases and J lost 2; bases outside the gene matches: 5. Germline V lookup: CDR1 SGHRS, CDR2 YFSETQ. Remarks on this clone: Its antigen is undetermined. Distinct nucleotide sequences in the sample also encode this CDR3.

In the PCR, 60 Vbeta and 13 Jbeta primers were used. TCRdb's table, derived via immunoSEQ multiplex PCR, lists solely in-frame clones and lacks some. The data show 170,000 or so clones, approximately 88% seen once. The chain has TRBV5-1 and TRBJ2-7; 7 nucleotides align to TRBD2. This sequence originates from a boy aged 2 to 9 in good health and CMV-seronegative. The sequenced sample was PBMCs. CDR3 bases: TGCGCCAGCAGCTTGGCCACGGGAGGACCCTACGAGCAGTACTTC. Translating it yields CASSLATGGPYEQYF.